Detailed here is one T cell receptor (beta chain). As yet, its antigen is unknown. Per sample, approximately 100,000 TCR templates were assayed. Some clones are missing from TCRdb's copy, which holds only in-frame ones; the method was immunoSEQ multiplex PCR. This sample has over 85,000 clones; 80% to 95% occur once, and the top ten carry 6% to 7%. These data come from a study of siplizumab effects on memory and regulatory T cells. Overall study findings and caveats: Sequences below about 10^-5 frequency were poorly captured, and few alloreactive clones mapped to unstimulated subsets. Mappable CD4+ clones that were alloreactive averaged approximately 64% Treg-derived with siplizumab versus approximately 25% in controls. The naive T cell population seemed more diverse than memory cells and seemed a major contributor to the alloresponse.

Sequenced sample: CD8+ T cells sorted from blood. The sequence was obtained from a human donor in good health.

The CDR3 loop is CASSAWGLAGDEQFF. In DNA form, the CDR3 reads TGTGCCAGCAGCGCCTGGGGACTAGCGGGAGATGAGCAGTTCTTC. The V gene is TRBV9, the J gene TRBJ2-1; 14 nucleotides match TRBD2. Germline lookup yields CDR1 SGDLS and CDR2 YYNGEE. This CDR3 has 15 residues. Trimming took 3 bases from V and 8 from J; bases not matched to a gene: 4.